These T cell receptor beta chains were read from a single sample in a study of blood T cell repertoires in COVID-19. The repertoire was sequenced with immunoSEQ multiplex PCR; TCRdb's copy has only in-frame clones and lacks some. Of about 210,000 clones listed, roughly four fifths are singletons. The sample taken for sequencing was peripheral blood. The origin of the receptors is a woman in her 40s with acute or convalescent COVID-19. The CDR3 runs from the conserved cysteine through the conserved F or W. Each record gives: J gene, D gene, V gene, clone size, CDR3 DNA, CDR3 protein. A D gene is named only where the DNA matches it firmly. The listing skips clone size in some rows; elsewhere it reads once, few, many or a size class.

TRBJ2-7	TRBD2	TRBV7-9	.	TGTGCCAGCAGCCAGACTAGCGGTGCGAGCTCCTACGAGCAGTACTTC	CASSQTSGASSYEQYF
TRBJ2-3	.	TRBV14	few	TGTGCCAGCAGCCCGTTACTAGCCACAGATACGCAGTATTTT	CASSPLLATDTQYF
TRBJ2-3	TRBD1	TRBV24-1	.	TGTGCCACGGCCCCTACCGGGACAGCTGCGGATACGCAGTATTTT	CATAPTGTAADTQYF
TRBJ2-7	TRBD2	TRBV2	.	TGTGCCAGCAGCGAACTAGCGGGGGGCTCCTACGAGCAGTACTTC	CASSELAGGSYEQYF
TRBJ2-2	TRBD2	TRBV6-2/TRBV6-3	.	TGTGCCAGCAGTTACGGCCTAGCGGGAGCCGGGGAGCTGTTTTTT	CASSYGLAGAGELFF
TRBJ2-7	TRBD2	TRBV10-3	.	TGTGCCATCAGAGCTAGCGGGAGTGCCTACGAGCAGTACTTC	CAIRASGSAYEQYF
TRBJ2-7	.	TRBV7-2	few	TGTGCCAGCAGCTTAGGACTCGGCGACGAGCAGTACTTC	CASSLGLGDEQYF
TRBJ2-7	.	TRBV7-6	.	TGTGCCAGCAGCCCCCAAGGTAGACAGTTACACTACGAGCAGTACTTC	CASSPQGRQLHYEQYF
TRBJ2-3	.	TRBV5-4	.	TGTGCCAGCAGCTTGGTAGCGGAGCCAGATACGCAGTATTTT	CASSLVAEPDTQYF
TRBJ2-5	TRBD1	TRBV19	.	TGTGCCAGTAGTTTGGGGACAGGCCAAGAGACCCAGTACTTC	CASSLGTGQETQYF
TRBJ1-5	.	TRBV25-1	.	TGTGCCAGCAGTGCGGGGAGGGAGAGCAATCAGCCCCAGCATTTT	CASSAGRESNQPQHF
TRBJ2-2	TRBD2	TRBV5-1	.	TGCGCCAGCTGCCGGACTAGCGGGACGTTCGCGAACACCGGGGAGCTGTTTTTT	CASCRTSGTFANTGELFF
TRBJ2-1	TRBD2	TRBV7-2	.	TGTGCCAGCAGCGCGAGCGGGGGGGCTTCCCATGAGCAGTTCTTC	CASSASGGASHEQFF
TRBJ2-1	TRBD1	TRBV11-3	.	TGTGCCAGCGGACAGGGCGTAAGTGAGCAGTTCTTC	CASGQGVSEQFF
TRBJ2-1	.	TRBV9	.	TGTGCCAGCAGCGTATCAAGCACCTACAATGAGCAGTTCTTC	CASSVSSTYNEQFF
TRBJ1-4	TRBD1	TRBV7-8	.	TGTGCCAGCAGCTTTCTGACAGGGTCGAGCCGGAATGAAAAACTGTTTTTT	CASSFLTGSSRNEKLFF
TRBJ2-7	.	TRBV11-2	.	TGTGCCAGCAGCTTTACTGTTACCGGGACTGGGTTCTACGAGCAGTACTTC	CASSFTVTGTGFYEQYF
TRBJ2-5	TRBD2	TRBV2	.	TGTGCCAGCAGTGAGGTGGGGACTAGAGTGGAGACCCAGTACTTC	CASSEVGTRVETQYF
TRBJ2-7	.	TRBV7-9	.	TGTGCCAACAGGGAGGGGACCTCCGAGCAGTACTTC	CANREGTSEQYF
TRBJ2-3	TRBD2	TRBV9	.	TGTGCCAGCAGCCCGAGGGGACTAGCTAGCACAGATACGCAGTATTTT	CASSPRGLASTDTQYF
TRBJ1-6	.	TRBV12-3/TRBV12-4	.	TGTGCCAGCAGTTTGTATAGTGATTCACCCCTCCACTTT	CASSLYSDSPLHF
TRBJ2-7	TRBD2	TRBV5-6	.	TGTGCCAGCAGCTGGGGACTAGCGGGAGACCATACGGCTTACGAGCAGTACTTC	CASSWGLAGDHTAYEQYF
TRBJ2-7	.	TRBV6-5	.	TGTGCCAGCAGTTACCCGGACAGCAAAGAGCAGTACTTC	CASSYPDSKEQYF
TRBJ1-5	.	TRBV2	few	TGTGCCAGCAACCGAGGGAGGCCTAGCAATCAGCCCCAGCATTTT	CASNRGRPSNQPQHF
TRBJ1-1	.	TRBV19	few	TGTGCCAGTAGTATCAGGGGACAGAACACTGAAGCTTTCTTT	CASSIRGQNTEAFF
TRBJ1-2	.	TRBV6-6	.	TGTGCCAGCAGTTACTCAAGGGAGTCTGGCTACACCTTC	CASSYSRESGYTF